The table lists the clone carrying this T cell receptor beta chain with a count of one. The data derive from a study of blood T cell repertoires in COVID-19. Per the germline V gene, CDR1 is MGHDK and CDR2 is SYGVNS. The CDR3 is 15 amino acids. V dropped 2 bases and J dropped 8 bases, with 18 bases sitting between them. Data came from immunoSEQ multiplex PCR; TCRdb stores just in-frame clones and leaves some out. The table lists a few hundred thousand clones, roughly 90% of them singletons. The chain links TRBV25-1 to TRBJ1-2, with D possibly being TRBD1 (5 bases). The TCR comes from a woman in her forties or fifties with active or convalescent COVID-19. The sequencing input was peripheral blood. CDR3 in DNA: TGTGCCAGCAGTGAACACGCGGCGAGTAGGGGAGGCTACACCTTC. It encodes CASSEHAASRGGYTF.